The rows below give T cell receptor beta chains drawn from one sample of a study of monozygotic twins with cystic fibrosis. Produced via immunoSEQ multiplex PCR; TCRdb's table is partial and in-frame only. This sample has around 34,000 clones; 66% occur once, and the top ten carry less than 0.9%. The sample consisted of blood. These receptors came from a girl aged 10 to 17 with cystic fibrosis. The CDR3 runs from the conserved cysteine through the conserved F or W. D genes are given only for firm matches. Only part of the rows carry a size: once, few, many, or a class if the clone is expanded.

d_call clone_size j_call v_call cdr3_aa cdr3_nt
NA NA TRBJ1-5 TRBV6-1 CASTGEVQGNQPQHF TGTGCCAGCACCGGGGAGGTACAGGGAAATCAGCCCCAGCATTTT
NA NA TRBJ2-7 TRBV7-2 CASSPRGWVDEQYF TGTGCCAGCAGTCCCCGCGGGTGGGTCGACGAGCAGTACTTC
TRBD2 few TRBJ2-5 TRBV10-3 CAIRAGLLQETQYF TGTGCCATCAGGGCGGGACTACTCCAAGAGACCCAGTACTTC
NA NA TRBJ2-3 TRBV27 CASSLRGVGADTQYF TGTGCCAGCAGTTTAAGAGGGGTCGGTGCAGATACGCAGTATTTT
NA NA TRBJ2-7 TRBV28 CASRGGEQYF TGTGCCAGCCGGGGAGGCGAGCAGTACTTC
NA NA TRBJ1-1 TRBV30 CAWSVLRDTEAFF TGTGCCTGGAGTGTATTGCGGGACACTGAAGCTTTCTTT
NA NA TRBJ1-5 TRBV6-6 CASKGTQQPQHF TGTGCCAGCAAGGGCACGCAGCAGCCCCAGCATTTT
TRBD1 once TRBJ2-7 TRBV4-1 CASSPDRGLVGTREQYF TGCGCCAGCAGCCCAGACAGGGGGTTAGTGGGTACGCGCGAGCAGTACTTC
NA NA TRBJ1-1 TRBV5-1 CASSLGLGENTEAFF TGCGCCAGCAGCTTGGGTTTAGGAGAGAACACTGAAGCTTTCTTT
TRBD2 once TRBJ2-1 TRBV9 CASSVAGGRARDEQFF TGTGCCAGCAGCGTAGCTGGAGGGAGGGCCAGGGATGAGCAGTTCTTC
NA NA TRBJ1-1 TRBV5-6 CASSLAGADTEAFF TGTGCCAGCAGCTTGGCAGGGGCAGACACTGAAGCTTTCTTT
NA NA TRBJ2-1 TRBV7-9 CASSLYLPASERYNEQFF TGTGCCAGCAGCTTATATCTCCCGGCTAGCGAGCGATACAATGAGCAGTTCTTC
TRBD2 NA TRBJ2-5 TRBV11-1 CASSLGGTSVQETQYF TGTGCCAGCAGCTTAGGTGGGACTAGCGTACAAGAGACCCAGTACTTC
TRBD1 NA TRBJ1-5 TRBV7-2 CASSIRQGSNVPQHF TGTGCCAGCAGCATTAGACAGGGGAGTAACGTGCCCCAGCATTTT
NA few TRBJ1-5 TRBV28 CASSLVSSGVQPQHF TGTGCCAGCAGTTTAGTCTCTTCGGGGGTTCAGCCCCAGCATTTT
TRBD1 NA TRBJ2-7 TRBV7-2 CASSLGTGGLGSYEQYF TGTGCCAGCAGCTTAGGGACAGGGGGCTTAGGATCCTACGAGCAGTACTTC
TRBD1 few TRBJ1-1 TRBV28 CASNTGGWYTEAFF TGTGCCAGCAATACAGGGGGCTGGTACACTGAAGCTTTCTTT
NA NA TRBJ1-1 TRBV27 CASSLTENTEAFF TGTGCCAGCAGCTTGACGGAGAACACTGAAGCTTTCTTT
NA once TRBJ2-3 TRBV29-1 CSVAASGKRDTQYF TGCAGCGTTGCGGCCTCGGGGAAACGGGATACGCAGTATTTT
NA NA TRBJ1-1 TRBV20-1 CSASPGWEAFF TGCAGTGCTAGCCCAGGGTGGGAAGCTTTCTTT
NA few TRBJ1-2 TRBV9 CASSTLDNYGYTF TGTGCCAGCAGCACACTGGATAACTATGGCTACACCTTC
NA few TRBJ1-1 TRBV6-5 CASSYQARAFF TGTGCCAGCAGTTACCAAGCCCGGGCTTTCTTT
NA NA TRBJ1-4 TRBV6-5 CASTRGRGEKLFF TGTGCCAGCACACGGGGGAGGGGGGAAAAACTGTTTTTT
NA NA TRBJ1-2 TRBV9 CASSPGGRGYTF TGTGCCAGCAGCCCTGGCGGCAGAGGCTACACCTTC
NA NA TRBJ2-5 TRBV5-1 CASSFITSQRQETQYF TGCGCCAGCAGCTTTATCACTAGCCAGAGGCAAGAGACCCAGTACTTC
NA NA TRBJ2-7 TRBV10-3 CAISEPGTREQYF TGTGCCATCAGTGAGCCAGGGACGCGAGAGCAGTACTTC
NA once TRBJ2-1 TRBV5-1 CASSLGDGYNEQFF TGCGCCAGCAGCTTGGGGGACGGCTACAATGAGCAGTTCTTC
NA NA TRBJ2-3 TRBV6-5 CASSYSRVESTDTQYF TGTGCCAGCAGTTACTCGCGGGTGGAAAGCACAGATACGCAGTATTTT
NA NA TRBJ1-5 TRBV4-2 CASSQATGRDQPQHF TGTGCCAGCAGCCAAGCAACAGGGAGGGATCAGCCCCAGCATTTT
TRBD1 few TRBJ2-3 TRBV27 CASTDRVQDTQYF TGTGCCAGCACGGACAGGGTGCAAGATACGCAGTATTTT
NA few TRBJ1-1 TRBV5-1 CASSLTALNTEAFF TGCGCCAGCAGCTTGACAGCGTTGAACACTGAAGCTTTCTTT
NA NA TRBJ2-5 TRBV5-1 CASSRDYQETQYF TGCGCCAGCAGCAGGGACTACCAAGAGACCCAGTACTTC
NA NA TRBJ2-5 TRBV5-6 CASRRVDGGQETQYF TGTGCCAGCAGAAGAGTCGATGGGGGCCAAGAGACCCAGTACTTC
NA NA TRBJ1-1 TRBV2 CASSGIRGMNTEAFF TGTGCCAGCAGTGGAATACGGGGAATGAACACTGAAGCTTTCTTT
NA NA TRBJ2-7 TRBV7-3 CASSYTPARRARYYEQYF TGTGCCAGCAGCTATACGCCAGCACGGAGAGCGCGCTACTACGAGCAGTACTTC
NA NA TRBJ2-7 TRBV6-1 CASSEAPGVLSEQYF TGTGCCAGCAGTGAAGCGCCGGGAGTCCTCTCCGAGCAGTACTTC